A single sample gave rise to the 12 T cell receptor beta chains below, sequenced in a study of beta chain features in type 1 diabetes. Study-wide points: TCRB CDR3 length was moderately but significantly reduced in all four CD4+ subsets of Type 1 diabetes patients.

No antigens are known for them. The authors reverse transcribed all of the isolated RNA, so sequencing captured expressed TCRB transcripts. The method was immunoSEQ multiplex PCR; TCRdb's version includes in-frame clones alone and lacks a portion of them. The sample has about 240,000 clones, about 14% seen once; the top ten hold 0.015% to 0.02%. Sequencing was performed on naive CD4+ T cells from blood. Every receptor here comes from a man aged 25-45 years with type 1 diabetes.

Only a few counts were recorded for this clone. The chain recombines TRBV7-9 with TRBJ1-1; D ambiguous. CDR1 is SEHNR, CDR2 FQNEAQ, per germline (reference sequence). V gave up 6 bases and J gave up 3 bases, with 20 bases separating them. The length of the CDR3 is 16 residues. The CDR3 region has the DNA TGTGCCAGCAGGTCTAGGGTGGAGGGCGGGGACACTGAAGCTTTCTTT. It translates to CASRSRVEGGDTEAFF.

This clone was detected only a few times. This chain links TRBV19 with TRBJ1-2, with 8 bases matching TRBD1. The germline CDR1 and CDR2 sequences are LNHDA and SQIVND (reference sequence). This CDR3 is built from 14 residues. J was trimmed by 3 bases and V by 5 bases; bases with no gene match: 5. CDR3 bases: TGTGCCAGTAGTGACAGGGGCGCGGACTATGGCTACACCTTC. This codes for CASSDRGADYGYTF. The whole variable domain, filled in from reference TRBV19 and TRBJ1-2, reads DGGITQSPKYLFRKEGQNVTLSCEQNLNHDAMYWYRQDPGQGLRLIYYSQIVNDFQKGDIAEGYSVSREKKESFPLTVTSAQKNPTAFYLCASSDRGADYGYTFGSGTRLTVV.

This clone was observed a few times. This chain joins TRBV4-1 and TRBJ2-2; perhaps TRBD1 as D (6 bases). V lost 0 bases, J lost 5 bases, and 13 bases lay in between. Germline V gene data show CDR1 as MGHRA and CDR2 as YSYEKL. The CDR3 runs to 16 residues. The CDR3 spells CASSQDRGSETGELFF. The CDR3 nucleotides read TGCGCCAGCAGCCAAGATAGGGGGAGTGAAACCGGGGAGCTGTTTTTT.

This clone was observed a handful of times. The chain combines TRBV30 with TRBJ1-2, with unresolved D. CDR1 and CDR2 from the germline V gene are GTSNPN and SVGIG (reference sequence). The CDR3 runs 11 residues. Trimming stripped 2 bases from V and 8 bases from J, with 9 bases between. The CDR3 nucleotides read TGTGCCTGGAGTTCGACAAACGGCTACACCTTC. It encodes CAWSSTNGYTF.

This sequence joins TRBV21-1 and TRBJ2-1; the table's D call of TRBD2 was not tested on the DNA. TRBV21-1 is a pseudogene. This CDR3 contains 15 residues. The CDR3 nucleotides read TGTGCCAGCAGCAAAAAAGTGGCGGGGAGCCATGAGCAGTTCTTC. Translation gives CASSKKVAGSHEQFF.

There are a few counts of this clone. J is TRBJ2-2 and V is TRBV10-3; 7 nucleotides align to TRBD1. The trim removed 5 bases at V and 0 bases at J, leaving 6 bases unmatched. Germline CDR1 and CDR2: ENHRY and SYGVKD. The CDR3 contains 16 residues. The CDR3 loop reads CAISFGQAANTGELFF. CDR3 nucleotide sequence: TGTGCCATCAGTTTCGGACAGGCCGCGAACACCGGGGAGCTGTTTTTT.

This clone appeared a few times. J is TRBJ1-5 and V is TRBV5-1; no reliable D call. This CDR3 has 18 residues. Trimming cost V 3 bases and J 4 bases, with 23 bases left between them. CDR1 is SGHRS and CDR2 is YFSETQ in the germline V gene. This CDR3 is CASSSSAVNEALNQPQHF. For the CDR3, the DNA is TGCGCCAGCAGCTCCTCGGCCGTGAATGAGGCCTTGAATCAGCCCCAGCATTTT.

This clone showed up just a few times. The chain links TRBV19 to TRBJ2-1, with 16 positions matching TRBD2. The CDR3 totals 19 residues. The junction had 9 bases not matched to a gene; V was cut back by 5 bases and J by 2 bases. Germline values: CDR1 LNHDA, CDR2 SQIVND (reference sequence). CDR3 protein: CASSAGGTSGRVTYNEQFF. CDR3 bases: TGTGCCAGTAGTGCGGGGGGGACTAGCGGGAGGGTCACCTACAATGAGCAGTTCTTC.

A few counts support this clone. V gene TRBV25-1 combines with J gene TRBJ2-2; 10 bases match TRBD1. Germline loops: CDR1 MGHDK, CDR2 SYGVNS. Trimming took 4 bases from V and 5 from J; bases not matched to a gene: 7. This CDR3 spans 16 amino acids. CDR3 sequence: CASSGTGTGATGELFF. CDR3 nucleotide sequence: TGTGCCAGCAGTGGGACCGGGACAGGGGCGACCGGGGAGCTGTTTTTT. The entire variable domain, with the rest obtained from reference TRBV25-1 and TRBJ2-2, is as follows: EADIYQTPRYLVIGTGKKITLECSQTMGHDKMYWYQQDPGMELHLIHYSYGVNSTEKGDLSSESTVSRIRTEHFPLTLESARPSHTSQYLCASSGTGTGATGELFFGEGSRLTVL.

This clone turned up a few times. The chain joins TRBV4-1 to TRBJ1-5; TRBD1 aligns across 8 bases. The CDR3 consists of 15 residues. The V gene end was trimmed by 4 bases and the J gene end by 4 bases; junction bases not matched to a gene: 6. The V gene's germline CDR1 is MGHRA and CDR2 YSYEKL. The CDR3 is CASSRGQGRNQPQHF. The CDR3 DNA is TGCGCCAGCAGCCGTGGACAGGGTAGGAATCAGCCCCAGCATTTT.

This clone was counted only a few times. The V gene is TRBV9, the J gene TRBJ1-1, with a possible D match to TRBD1 (5 bases). CDR3 size: 14 residues. The germline V gene encodes CDR1 SGDLS and CDR2 YYNGEE. The ends were cut back, 3 bases at V and 1 base at J, with 10 bases in the middle. The CDR3 nucleotides are TGTGCCAGCAGCGAGGACACTTGGAACACTGAAGCTTTCTTT. This codes for CASSEDTWNTEAFF.

This clone was observed a few times. V gene TRBV2 combines with J gene TRBJ1-2; D remains ambiguous. V lost 4 bases and J 0 bases, leaving 6 bases between the germline ends. Germline CDR1 and CDR2: SNHLY and FYNNEI. The CDR3 covers 13 residues. The CDR3, as DNA: TGTGCCAGCAGTGGAGGCCCTAACTATGGCTACACCTTC. As protein: CASSGGPNYGYTF.